Shown below are 26 T cell receptor beta chains from a single sample sequenced in a study of control samples from healthy donors and cancer patients. Clones were sequenced by immunoSEQ multiplex PCR, and TCRdb holds only the in-frame ones, with some missing. Of about 120,000 clones listed, around 89% are singletons. Sequencing input: blood. The receptors here all came from a man aged 40-50 years in good health.

The chain recombines TRBV6-2 or TRBV6-3 with TRBJ1-1; D is uncertain. Germline CDR1 is MNHEY and CDR2 is SVGEGT. The CDR3 spans 14 residues. V was cut by 0 bases and J by 4 bases, with 9 bases left in between. The chain's CDR3 is CASSYSGETTEAFF. In nucleotides, the CDR3 is TGTGCCAGCAGTTACTCCGGGGAGACCACTGAAGCTTTCTTT.

The chain has TRBV6-6 and TRBJ1-2; D is uncertain. CDR1 is MNHNY, CDR2 SVGAGI, per germline (reference sequence). Trimming left V 2 bases short and J 4 bases short, with 5 bases between. The CDR3 has 12 amino acids. CDR3 protein: CASSYGTYGYTF. The CDR3, as DNA: TGTGCCAGCAGTTACGGTACCTATGGCTACACCTTC.

In its sample, this clone was seen a few times. The chain employs TRBV4-2 and TRBJ2-5; 7 bases line up with TRBD2. CDR3 size: 16 residues. Looked up from germline, CDR1 is LGHNA and CDR2 is YNFKEQ. V lost 1 base, J lost 5 bases, and 10 bases stayed unmatched. The CDR3 DNA follows: TGTGCCAGCAGCCAAGGTGCGGGTGGGGAGGGGGAGACCCAGTACTTC. It codes for CASSQGAGGEGETQYF.

CDR3 nucleotide sequence: TGTGCCAGCTCACCGGGACAGTCTAGCAATCAGCCCCAGCATTTT. Protein: CASSPGQSSNQPQHF. The chain is built from TRBV18 and TRBJ1-5; 7 bases fit TRBD1. Germline-derived CDR1 and CDR2 are KGHSH and LQKENI. Trimming took 3 bases from V and 0 from J; bases not matched to a gene: 2. This CDR3 comprises 15 residues.

The chain has TRBV3-1 (or the pseudogene TRBV3-2) and TRBJ2-1; 7 bases match TRBD2. CDR3 size: 15 residues. Trimming at V came to 1 base and at J to 0 bases, leaving 0 bases not matched to a gene. Germline-derived CDR1 and CDR2 are LGHDT and YNNKEL (reference sequence). As DNA, the CDR3 is TGTGCCAGCAGCCAAGCGGGGGGCTCCTACAATGAGCAGTTCTTC. It is translated as CASSQAGGSYNEQFF.

The rearrangement links TRBV2 to TRBJ2-1; TRBD2 agrees at 10 bases. J lost 7 bases, V lost 6 bases, and 18 bases had no gene match. The V gene's germline CDR1 is SNHLY and CDR2 FYNNEI. The CDR3 is 18 amino acids. The CDR3 sequence: CASSPHLSGGAGRNEQFF. CDR3 in DNA: TGTGCCAGCAGCCCCCACCTAAGCGGGGGGGCCGGGAGAAATGAGCAGTTCTTC.

V usage is TRBV15 and J usage is TRBJ2-1; 9 bases fit TRBD2. Germline V gene sequence: CDR1 LNHNV, CDR2 YYDKDF (reference sequence). The CDR3 has 17 amino acids. V was pared by 0 bases and J by 4 bases, with 7 bases of the junction left unmatched. The CDR3 loop reads CATSREVAGERYNEQFF. In DNA form, the CDR3 reads TGTGCCACCAGCAGAGAGGTAGCGGGGGAGAGATACAATGAGCAGTTCTTC.

The CDR3 DNA sequence: TGCGCCAGCAGAGGAGATACGCAGTATTTT. It codes for CASRGDTQYF. V usage is TRBV5-1 and J usage is TRBJ2-3, with D hard to call. The V end lost 5 bases, the J end lost 5 bases, and 3 bases lay between the germline ends. Germline CDR1 and CDR2: SGHRS and YFSETQ. This CDR3 has 10 residues.

Written as DNA, the CDR3 is TGTGCCAGCAGTTCGGGGGGGGCCATGGACGAGCAGTACTTC. It yields the protein CASSSGGAMDEQYF. The V gene is TRBV6-6, the J gene TRBJ2-7; 8 bases are a match to TRBD2. V shed 4 bases, J shed 5 bases, and the junction held 7 bases outside the gene matches. Germline V CDR1 and CDR2: MNHNY, SVGAGI (reference sequence). The CDR3 totals 14 residues.

This clone was observed a handful of times. The genes are TRBV30 and TRBJ2-7, with D possibly TRBD1 on 5 matching bases. CDR1 and CDR2 from the germline V gene are GTSNPN and SVGIG (reference sequence). Trimming cost V 0 bases and J 2 bases, with 11 bases left between them. The CDR3 consists of 14 residues. This chain's CDR3 is CAWSVARGTYEQYF. The CDR3 coding sequence is TGTGCCTGGAGTGTAGCTAGGGGAACCTACGAGCAGTACTTC.

This CDR3 reads CASILGSEEQYF. In DNA, the CDR3 is TGTGCCAGCATCTTGGGTTCGGAAGAGCAGTACTTC. The chain links TRBV2 to TRBJ2-7; D is ambiguous. The CDR3 has 12 amino acids. CDR1 SNHLY and CDR2 FYNNEI come from the germline V gene. V was shortened by 7 bases and J by 7 bases, with 14 bases between the two germline ends.

This chain links TRBV5-1 with TRBJ2-7; 8 nucleotides line up with TRBD2. The V gene end was trimmed by 0 bases and the J gene end by 6 bases; junction bases not matched to a gene: 5. The germline CDR1 and CDR2 sequences are SGHRS and YFSETQ. The CDR3 is 14 amino acids. The CDR3 loop reads CASSLARGVGEQYF. Written as DNA, the CDR3 is TGCGCCAGCAGCTTGGCGCGGGGGGTCGGCGAGCAGTACTTC.

The chain joins TRBV6-5 to TRBJ2-1; D is perhaps TRBD2 (6 bases). Trimming stripped 5 bases from V and 9 bases from J, with 17 bases between. This CDR3 comprises 14 residues. Germline V lookup: CDR1 MNHEY, CDR2 SVGAGI. CDR3 sequence (DNA): TGTGCCAGCAGTCCTGCTACTAGCCCTACTGAGCAGTTCTTC. Protein product: CASSPATSPTEQFF.

This chain links TRBV30 with TRBJ2-2; tentative D call: TRBD2 (6 bases). The V end was cut by 8 bases, the J end by 5 bases, with 12 bases between. This CDR3 region has 12 residues. The germline gives CDR1 GTSNPN, CDR2 SVGIG (reference sequence). As DNA, the CDR3 is TGTGCCGTCGGAGGAGGGACCGGGGAGCTGTTTTTT. Translating gives CAVGGGTGELFF. Variable domain in full (rest from reference TRBV30 and TRBJ2-2): SQTIHQWPATLVQPVGSPLSLECTVEGTSNPNLYWYRQAAGRGLQLLFYSVGIGQISSEVPQNLSASRPQDRQFILSSKKLLLSDSGFYLCAVGGGTGELFFGEGSRLTVL.

This chain connects TRBV5-1 to TRBJ1-2, with D tentatively TRBD1 (5 bases). The V gene's germline CDR1 is SGHRS and CDR2 YFSETQ. V lost 2 bases, J lost 6 bases, and 14 bases lay in between. The CDR3 covers 14 residues. CDR3: CASSFSLGGDGYTF. CDR3 DNA: TGCGCCAGCAGCTTCTCTTTGGGGGGAGATGGCTACACCTTC.

The rearrangement uses TRBV3-1 (or the pseudogene TRBV3-2) and TRBJ1-4, with TRBD1 matching over 7 bases. This CDR3 comprises 13 residues. The junction had 4 bases not matched to a gene; V was cut back by 7 bases and J by 5 bases. The germline CDR1 and CDR2 sequences are LGHDT and YNNKEL (reference sequence). The CDR3 protein is CASKGAWNEKLFF. The DNA of the CDR3 is TGTGCCAGCAAGGGGGCTTGGAATGAAAAACTGTTTTTT.

This clone was detected only a few times. This chain joins TRBV6-5 and TRBJ2-1; D not resolved. Trimming took off 2 bases at V and 4 bases at J, with 15 bases between the two ends. The CDR3 is 16 amino acids. The germline V gene encodes CDR1 MNHEY and CDR2 SVGAGI. Here the CDR3 reads CASSYSNIPGYNEQFF. The CDR3 DNA reads as TGTGCCAGCAGTTACAGCAACATCCCTGGGTACAATGAGCAGTTCTTC.

The chain carries TRBV5-8 and TRBJ2-2; TRBD1 is a possible D gene (6 bases). CDR1 SGHTS and CDR2 YDEGEE come from the germline V gene. This CDR3 region has 15 residues. Trimming removed 2 bases at V and 1 base at J, with 9 bases between. The CDR3 here is CASSLQGWNTGELFF. CDR3 in DNA: TGTGCCAGCAGCTTACAGGGATGGAACACCGGGGAGCTGTTTTTT.

The rearrangement uses TRBV5-1 and TRBJ1-1, with 7 positions matching TRBD1. This CDR3 spans 15 amino acids. Losses at the gene ends were 4 bases for V and 1 base for J; bases not matched to a gene: 7. Germline assignment: CDR1 SGHRS and CDR2 YFSETQ. CDR3 residues: CASSVGGTANTEAFF. The CDR3, as DNA: TGCGCCAGCAGCGTTGGGGGGACAGCGAACACTGAAGCTTTCTTT.

The V and J genes are TRBV9 and TRBJ1-2, with D possibly being TRBD1 (5 bases). CDR1 is SGDLS and CDR2 is YYNGEE in the germline V gene. The CDR3 covers 15 residues. V dropped 3 bases and J dropped 6 bases, with 18 bases sitting between them. The CDR3 DNA sequence: TGTGCCAGCAGCGCAATCGAGGGGACCGCTAATGGCTACACCTTC. The encoded protein is CASSAIEGTANGYTF.

The chain couples TRBV28 to TRBJ1-6, with D possibly matching TRBD1 (5 bases). The CDR3 has 12 residues. CDR1 and CDR2 (germline): MDHEN, SYDVKM. The ends were cut back, 3 bases at V and 10 bases at J, with 7 bases in the middle. The CDR3 loop is CASSFEGSPLHF. CDR3 DNA: TGTGCCAGCAGTTTTGAGGGGTCACCCCTCCACTTT.

The V call is TRBV30, the J call TRBJ1-6; 9 bases align to TRBD1. CDR3 size: 15 residues. The germline V gene encodes CDR1 GTSNPN and CDR2 SVGIG (reference sequence). V was clipped by 4 bases and J by 7 bases; unmatched bases: 8. The DNA of the CDR3 is TGTGCCTGGACCAGACAGGGGGTCAACAATTCACCCCTCCACTTT. Translating it yields CAWTRQGVNNSPLHF.

The chain combines TRBV5-6 with TRBJ2-3; 8 bases map to TRBD2. Losses at the gene ends were 2 bases for V and 4 bases for J; bases not matched to a gene: 6. The CDR3 extends over 15 amino acids. Germline lookup yields CDR1 SGHDT and CDR2 YYEEEE. CDR3 sequence: CASSFRGGGSDTQYF. CDR3 DNA: TGTGCCAGCAGCTTTCGAGGCGGGGGGTCAGATACGCAGTATTTT.

The V gene is TRBV27, the J gene TRBJ1-1; 10 bases line up with TRBD1. The CDR3 has 14 residues. Germline CDR1 and CDR2: MNHEY and SMNVEV (reference sequence). Trimming at V came to 6 bases and at J to 10 bases, leaving 11 bases not matched to a gene. This CDR3 reads CASSQDRGRFGAFF. CDR3 DNA sequence: TGTGCCAGCAGCCAGGACAGGGGGAGGTTCGGAGCTTTCTTT.

The table lists this clone with a few counts. The genes are TRBV27 and TRBJ2-7; 11 bases are a match to TRBD1. V lost 6 bases, J lost 4 bases, and 5 bases stayed unmatched. Germline V gene lookup returns CDR1 MNHEY and CDR2 SMNVEV (reference sequence). This CDR3 is built from 14 residues. The DNA of the CDR3 is TGTGCCAGCAGGGAGGACAGGGGGCAGTACGAGCAGTACTTC. It yields the protein CASREDRGQYEQYF.

V gene TRBV12-5 combines with J gene TRBJ2-1; 8 nucleotides match TRBD2. V shed 2 bases, J shed 5 bases, and the junction held 8 bases outside the gene matches. This CDR3 has 16 amino acids. Germline CDR1 and CDR2: LGHNT and FRNRAP. In DNA form, the CDR3 reads TGTGCTAGTGGTTTGACCTTCGGGGGGGGACACAATGAGCAGTTCTTC. Translating gives CASGLTFGGGHNEQFF. The entire variable domain, with the rest obtained from reference TRBV12-5 and TRBJ2-1, is as follows: DARVTQTPRHKVTEMGQEVTMRCQPILGHNTVFWYRQTMMQGLELLAYFRNRAPLDDSGMPKDRFSAEMPDATLATLKIQPSEPRDSAVYFCASGLTFGGGHNEQFFGPGTRLTVL.